The T cell receptor (beta chain) under discussion was sequenced for a study of T cells after yellow fever vaccination. Germline V gene data show CDR1 as SQVTM and CDR2 as ANQGSEA. The CDR3 has 13 amino acids. J lost 6 bases, V lost 6 bases, and 9 bases had no gene match. In TCRdb, the 5' RACE reads were re-called with MiXCR into one record per CDR3 protein. The table records about 550,000 distinct CDR3 sequences, about 19% of them present only once. The sequencing here drew on PBMCs, taken 15 days after the yellow fever booster vaccination. This clonotype was obtained from a man aged 25 to 45 who received the YFV17D yellow fever vaccine. J is TRBJ1-1 and V is TRBV29-1, with 8 positions matching TRBD1. CDR3 nucleotides: TGCAGCGTCGGACAGGGTCATAGCGCTGAAGCTTTCTTT. It yields the protein CSVGQGHSAEAFF.